A selection of T cell receptor beta chains follows, all from one sample in a study of Tregs in tolerant kidney transplant recipients. Sequenced by immunoSEQ multiplex PCR; TCRdb stores in-frame clones only, minus some. Of about 72,000 clones listed, roughly 90% are singletons. The sequenced sample was CD8+ T cells from blood, obtained before the transplant. These TCRs come from a human donor who received a combined kidney and bone marrow transplant. The CDR3 runs from the conserved cysteine through the conserved F or W. Fields, in order: V gene, D gene, J gene, CDR3 protein. D genes are given only for firm matches.

v_gene: TRBV19
d_gene: NA
j_gene: NA
CDR3aa: CASSGFQVNEQYF

v_gene: TRBV6-5
d_gene: NA
j_gene: TRBJ1-2
CDR3aa: CASSPTTRGGYTF

v_gene: TRBV19
d_gene: NA
j_gene: TRBJ1-5
CDR3aa: CASSIGAGGQPQHF

v_gene: TRBV13
d_gene: NA
j_gene: TRBJ1-1
CDR3aa: CASSLQGTEAFF

v_gene: TRBV5-6
d_gene: TRBD2
j_gene: TRBJ2-3
CDR3aa: CASSLETSGRNTQYF

v_gene: TRBV9
d_gene: TRBD2
j_gene: TRBJ2-7
CDR3aa: CASSPEGGGGPYEQYF

v_gene: TRBV13
d_gene: TRBD2
j_gene: TRBJ2-5
CDR3aa: CASSLTSGGARETQYF

v_gene: TRBV6-5
d_gene: TRBD1
j_gene: TRBJ2-3
CDR3aa: CASSPGQGADTQYF

v_gene: TRBV11-3
d_gene: NA
j_gene: TRBJ1-6
CDR3aa: CASSPGGDSPLHF

v_gene: TRBV27
d_gene: NA
j_gene: TRBJ2-5
CDR3aa: CASSLSGAGWEETQYF

v_gene: TRBV4-1
d_gene: NA
j_gene: TRBJ1-5
CDR3aa: CASSQETARGNGNQPQHF

v_gene: TRBV4-3
d_gene: NA
j_gene: TRBJ1-2
CDR3aa: CASSQAGEHYGYTF

v_gene: TRBV7-9
d_gene: NA
j_gene: NA
CDR3aa: CASSLSGAYEQYF

v_gene: TRBV4-1
d_gene: TRBD1
j_gene: TRBJ2-7
CDR3aa: CASSYSGTGSYEQYF

v_gene: TRBV27
d_gene: TRBD2
j_gene: TRBJ2-7
CDR3aa: CASTRLAGDEQYF

v_gene: TRBV7-2
d_gene: NA
j_gene: TRBJ2-1
CDR3aa: CASSPSGNQLVF

v_gene: TRBV20-1
d_gene: NA
j_gene: TRBJ1-2
CDR3aa: CSATNYGYTF

v_gene: TRBV2
d_gene: TRBD1
j_gene: TRBJ2-1
CDR3aa: CASSDRTGGLNEQFF

v_gene: TRBV20-1
d_gene: NA
j_gene: TRBJ2-1
CDR3aa: CSASLDEQFF

v_gene: TRBV27
d_gene: NA
j_gene: TRBJ2-7
CDR3aa: CASSYFDRTEQYF

v_gene: TRBV19
d_gene: TRBD2
j_gene: TRBJ2-1
CDR3aa: CASSVTSGRESPNEQFF

v_gene: TRBV28
d_gene: TRBD1
j_gene: TRBJ1-5
CDR3aa: CASSWDSRNQPQHF

v_gene: TRBV5-8
d_gene: NA
j_gene: TRBJ1-5
CDR3aa: CASAHRELDQPQHF

v_gene: TRBV27
d_gene: NA
j_gene: TRBJ1-1
CDR3aa: CASSLWGSLNTEAFF

v_gene: TRBV4-1
d_gene: TRBD1
j_gene: TRBJ2-3
CDR3aa: CASSLRTGGADTQYF

v_gene: TRBV27
d_gene: NA
j_gene: TRBJ2-3
CDR3aa: CASRPTGSTDTQYF

v_gene: TRBV4-3
d_gene: NA
j_gene: TRBJ2-3
CDR3aa: CASSQDGPTDTQYF

v_gene: TRBV4-1
d_gene: NA
j_gene: TRBJ2-7
CDR3aa: CASSQETRQTYEQYF

v_gene: TRBV7-6
d_gene: NA
j_gene: TRBJ2-7
CDR3aa: CASSLVTGSHEQYF

v_gene: TRBV12-5
d_gene: NA
j_gene: TRBJ1-2
CDR3aa: CASGHGPHYGYTF